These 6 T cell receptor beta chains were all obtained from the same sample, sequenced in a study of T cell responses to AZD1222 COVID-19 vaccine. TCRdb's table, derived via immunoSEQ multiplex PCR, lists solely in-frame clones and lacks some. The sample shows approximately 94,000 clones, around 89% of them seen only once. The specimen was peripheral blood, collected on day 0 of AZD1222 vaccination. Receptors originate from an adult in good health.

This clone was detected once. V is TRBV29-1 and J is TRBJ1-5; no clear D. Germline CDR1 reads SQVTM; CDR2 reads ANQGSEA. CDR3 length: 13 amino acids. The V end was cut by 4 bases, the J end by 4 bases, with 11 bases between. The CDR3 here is CSVGPERNQPQHF. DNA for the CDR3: TGCAGCGTTGGGCCAGAAAGAAATCAGCCCCAGCATTTT.

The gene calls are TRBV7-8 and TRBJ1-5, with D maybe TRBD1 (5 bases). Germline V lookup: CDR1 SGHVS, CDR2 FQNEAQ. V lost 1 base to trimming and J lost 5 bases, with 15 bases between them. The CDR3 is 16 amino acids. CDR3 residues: CASSLVAPDRYQPQHF. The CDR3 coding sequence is TGTGCCAGCAGCTTAGTGGCTCCTGACAGATATCAGCCCCAGCATTTT.

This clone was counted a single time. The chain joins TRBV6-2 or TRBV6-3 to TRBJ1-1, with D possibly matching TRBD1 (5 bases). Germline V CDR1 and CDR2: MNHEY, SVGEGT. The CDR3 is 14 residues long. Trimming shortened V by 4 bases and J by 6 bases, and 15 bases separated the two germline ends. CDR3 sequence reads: CASSWLLGGSEAFF. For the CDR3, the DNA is TGTGCCAGCAGTTGGCTCTTGGGGGGATCTGAAGCTTTCTTT.

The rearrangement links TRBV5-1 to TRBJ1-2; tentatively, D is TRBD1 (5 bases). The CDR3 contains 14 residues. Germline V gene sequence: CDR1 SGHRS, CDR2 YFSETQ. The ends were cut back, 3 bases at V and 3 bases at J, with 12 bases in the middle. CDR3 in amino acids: CASSWDGGDYGYTF. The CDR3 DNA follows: TGCGCCAGCAGCTGGGACGGGGGAGACTATGGCTACACCTTC.

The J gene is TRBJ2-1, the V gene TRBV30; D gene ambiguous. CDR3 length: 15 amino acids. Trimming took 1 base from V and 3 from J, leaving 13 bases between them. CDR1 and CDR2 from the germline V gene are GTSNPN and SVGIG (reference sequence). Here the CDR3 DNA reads TGTGCCTGGAGTGAGACACCGTCCTTCTACAATGAGCAGTTCTTC. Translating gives CAWSETPSFYNEQFF. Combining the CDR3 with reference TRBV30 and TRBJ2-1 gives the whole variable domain SQTIHQWPATLVQPVGSPLSLECTVEGTSNPNLYWYRQAAGRGLQLLFYSVGIGQISSEVPQNLSASRPQDRQFILSSKKLLLSDSGFYLCAWSETPSFYNEQFFGPGTRLTVL.

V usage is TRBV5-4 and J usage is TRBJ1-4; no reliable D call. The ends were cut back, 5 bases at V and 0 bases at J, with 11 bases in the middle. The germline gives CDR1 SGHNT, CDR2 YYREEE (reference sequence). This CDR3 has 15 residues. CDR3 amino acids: CASSQGFPTNEKLFF. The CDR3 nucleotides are TGTGCCAGCAGTCAAGGGTTTCCAACTAATGAAAAACTGTTTTTT. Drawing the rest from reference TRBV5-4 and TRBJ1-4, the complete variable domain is ETGVTQSPTHLIKTRGQQVTLRCSSQSGHNTVSWYQQALGQGPQFIFQYYREEENGRGNFPPRFSGLQFPNYSSELNVNALELDDSALYLCASSQGFPTNEKLFFGSGTQLSVL.